The T cell receptor beta chain described here comes from a study of blood T cell repertoires in COVID-19. The wider study: Sites across the United States, Italy and Spain contributed samples from acute and convalescent COVID-19.

Concerning this clone itself: One end of the junction fails to match germline, which may point to a read error.

Per the authors' pipeline: Amplification of reference gene primers provided the estimated nucleated cell counts. Some clones are missing from TCRdb's copy, which holds only in-frame ones; the method was immunoSEQ multiplex PCR. From that table come the V and J calls and clone size; the DNA was used to work out D and trimming. The sample shows 260,000 or so clones, 85% of them seen only once. This CDR3 region has 14 residues. Germline V CDR1 and CDR2: SNHLY, FYNNEI. The TCR originated in a woman between 50 and 59 years old who had recovered from COVID-19. The V gene is TRBV2, the J gene TRBJ2-3; 7 nucleotides match TRBD2. What was sequenced was PBMCs or T cells enriched from blood (not recorded which). CDR3 DNA: TGTGCCAGCAACTTGGCGGGGGACCCAGATTCGCAGTATTTT. Its translation is CASNLAGDPDSQYF. Supplemented by reference TRBV2 and TRBJ2-3, the full variable domain reads EPEVTQTPSHQVTQMGQEVILRCVPISNHLYFYWYRQILGQKVEFLVSFYNNEISEKSEIFDDQFSVERPDGSNFTLKIRSTKLEDSAMYFCASNLAGDPDSQYFGPGTRLTVL.